The 18 T cell receptor beta chains below were found in one sample sequenced in a study of PD-1 blockade in classical Hodgkin lymphoma. Libraries were prepared by immunoSEQ multiplex PCR; TCRdb keeps only in-frame clonotypes and omits some of them. The sample lists approximately 20,000 clones, over 75% occurring once. Specified time point: cycle 4 day 1 (C4D1), after 6 weeks of nivolumab. All patients experienced relapse after autologous stem cell transplantation, and brentuximab vedotin exposure was variable. Source: peripheral blood mononuclear cells (PBMCs), taken before the fourth cycle of nivolumab. The origin of the receptors is a human donor with classical Hodgkin lymphoma.

The rearrangement joins TRBV28 to TRBJ1-3, with D unresolved. The length of the CDR3 is 12 residues. Germline CDR1 MDHEN, CDR2 SYDVKM. Trimming pared 3 bases from V and 7 bases from J, leaving 7 bases between. CDR3 in amino acids: CASSFWANTIYF. The CDR3 coding sequence is TGTGCCAGCAGTTTTTGGGCCAACACCATATATTTT.

The chain recombines TRBV28 with TRBJ1-5; tentative D call: TRBD1 (5 bases). In germline, CDR1 is MDHEN, CDR2 SYDVKM. Trimming took off 3 bases at V and 10 bases at J, with 13 bases between the two ends. The CDR3 covers 13 residues. The CDR3 protein is CASSFTQGRPQHF. The CDR3 DNA is TGTGCCAGCAGTTTCACCCAGGGACGACCCCAGCATTTT. Complete variable domain (other parts from reference TRBV28 and TRBJ1-5): DVKVTQSSRYLVKRTGEKVFLECVQDMDHENMFWYRQDPGLGLRLIYFSYDVKMKEKGDIPEGYSVSREKKERFSLILESASTNQTSMYLCASSFTQGRPQHFGDGTRLSIL.

This clone was counted only a few times. This rearrangement joins TRBV6-6 to TRBJ2-1; D is unresolved. The CDR3 extends over 12 amino acids. Germline CDR1 and CDR2: MNHNY and SVGAGI (reference sequence). Between the trimmed V and J ends, which lost 0 bases and 8 bases, there was a span of 5 bases. Here the CDR3 DNA reads TGTGCCAGCAGTTACTCGGTGTATGAGCAGTTCTTC. Translation: CASSYSVYEQFF.

V and J are TRBV5-1 and TRBJ2-3; D may be TRBD2 (5 bases). Trimming removed 4 bases from V and 0 bases from J, with 9 bases in between. Germline CDR1 is SGHRS and CDR2 is YFSETQ. The CDR3 covers 14 residues. CDR3 in amino acids: CASSAGDSTDTQYF. DNA of the CDR3: TGCGCCAGCAGCGCCGGGGATAGCACAGATACGCAGTATTTT.

By share of the sample, this clone is medium-sized. The chain uses TRBV15 and TRBJ2-2; D not certain. Trimming cost V 0 bases and J 1 base, with 12 bases left between them. Germline values: CDR1 LNHNV, CDR2 YYDKDF (reference sequence). CDR3 length: 17 amino acids. The CDR3 spells CATSRDWQDRNTGELFF. Here the CDR3 DNA reads TGTGCCACCAGCAGAGATTGGCAGGATCGGAACACCGGGGAGCTGTTTTTT.

This clone was seen a few times. This chain joins TRBV7-8 and TRBJ1-2; tentative D call: TRBD1 (6 bases). CDR3 size: 12 residues. The V gene lost 8 bases and the J gene lost 3 bases, with 10 bases spanning the gap. The germline gives CDR1 SGHVS, CDR2 FQNEAQ. The DNA for the CDR3 is TGTGCCAGCGGGGGGCGCGACTATGGCTACACCTTC. Its translation: CASGGRDYGYTF.

The chain employs TRBV2 and TRBJ2-3; D remains unclear. The germline V and J ends were trimmed by 4 bases and 0 bases, with 2 bases remaining between them. The CDR3 totals 12 residues. Germline CDR1 reads SNHLY; CDR2 reads FYNNEI. In DNA, the CDR3 is TGTGCCAGCAGTGCTAGCACAGATACGCAGTATTTT. It yields the protein CASSASTDTQYF.

The CDR3 sequence is CASRQATDTQYF. As DNA, the CDR3 is TGCGCCAGCAGACAGGCCACAGATACGCAGTATTTT. This rearrangement joins TRBV5-1 to TRBJ2-3, with D possibly being TRBD1 (5 bases). The CDR3 loop spans 12 amino acids. CDR1 and CDR2 from the germline V gene are SGHRS and YFSETQ. V gave up 5 bases and J gave up 2 bases, with 6 bases separating them.

The CDR3 DNA reads as TGTGCCAGTAGTAGACAGGGGGCAGGACGTGGCTACACCTTC. Translated: CASSRQGAGRGYTF. This chain joins TRBV19 and TRBJ1-2, with 10 bases matching TRBD1. The CDR3 has 14 residues. Per the germline V gene, CDR1 is LNHDA and CDR2 is SQIVND (reference sequence). Trimming cost V 4 bases and J 7 bases; bases outside gene matches: 6.

V and J are TRBV9 and TRBJ1-4, with D perhaps matching TRBD1 (6 bases). Germline lookup yields CDR1 SGDLS and CDR2 YYNGEE. The CDR3 contains 16 residues. V gave up 4 bases and J gave up 5 bases, with 18 bases separating them. CDR3 DNA sequence: TGTGCCAGCAGCTCCCGAGGGGGAACAGGAAATGAAAAACTGTTTTTT. Translation gives CASSSRGGTGNEKLFF.

J is TRBJ2-2 and V is TRBV19; 8 bases map to TRBD2. Germline CDR1 is LNHDA and CDR2 is SQIVND (reference sequence). V was pared by 3 bases and J by 5 bases, with 5 bases of the junction left unmatched. The CDR3 is made up of 15 amino acids. In DNA form, the CDR3 reads TGTGCCAGTAGTATGAGCGGGGGTGAAACCGGGGAGCTGTTTTTT. As protein: CASSMSGGETGELFF.

The chain has TRBV18 and TRBJ1-2, with 9 bases fitting TRBD1. Germline CDR1 reads KGHSH; CDR2 reads LQKENI. The junction had 6 bases not matched to a gene; V was cut back by 0 bases and J by 7 bases. CDR3 length: 15 amino acids. The CDR3 sequence: CASSPPGTGFIGYTF. CDR3 sequence (DNA): TGTGCCAGCTCACCACCGGGGACAGGGTTTATTGGCTACACCTTC.

V usage is TRBV4-1 and J usage is TRBJ2-7; D possibly uses TRBD1 or TRBD2 (5 bases each). The CDR3 is made up of 16 amino acids. Germline CDR1 reads MGHRA; CDR2 reads YSYEKL. Trimming took 0 bases from V and 2 from J, leaving 14 bases between them. CDR3 sequence reads: CASSQDRDEIAYEQYF. CDR3 DNA: TGCGCCAGCAGCCAAGATCGGGACGAGATCGCCTACGAGCAGTACTTC.

For the CDR3, the DNA is TGCAGCGGCCAGACAACCGACACTGAAGCTTTCTTT. Translated, it gives CSGQTTDTEAFF. The chain carries TRBV29-1 and TRBJ1-1; D is undetermined. The CDR3 is 12 residues long. From germline, CDR1 is SQVTM and CDR2 ANQGSEA. V shed 7 bases and J shed 3 bases, with 12 bases lying between them.

The genes are TRBV5-1 and TRBJ2-2; TRBD2 aligns across 7 bases. V dropped 3 bases and J dropped 6; count of bases not matched to a gene: 8. Germline CDR1 and CDR2: SGHRS and YFSETQ. This CDR3 spans 15 amino acids. CDR3 bases: TGCGCCAGCAGCTCCAAACTAAGCGGGGCCGGGGAGCTGTTTTTT. Translating gives CASSSKLSGAGELFF.

This clone was seen a few times. The chain is built from TRBV4-1 and TRBJ2-1; 13 nucleotides line up with TRBD2. The V segment lost 4 bases and the J segment 7 bases; nucleotides outside the gene matches: 10. CDR3 length: 17 amino acids. Germline CDR1 reads MGHRA; CDR2 reads YSYEKL. CDR3 bases: TGCGCCAGCAGCCCAGAGACTAGCGGGGGGCTCTGGAATGAGCAGTTCTTC. This translates into CASSPETSGGLWNEQFF.

The chain has TRBV19 and TRBJ2-3; 8 positions match TRBD1. The CDR3 contains 14 residues. V was clipped by 8 bases and J by 2 bases; unmatched bases: 6. The V gene's germline CDR1 is LNHDA and CDR2 SQIVND (reference sequence). DNA of the CDR3: TGTGCCAGTGAAGGACAGGGATTCACAGATACGCAGTATTTT. Amino acid sequence: CASEGQGFTDTQYF.

The chain employs TRBV5-1 and TRBJ2-7; TRBD1 agrees at 7 bases. The germline V gene has CDR1 SGHRS and CDR2 YFSETQ. The CDR3 length is 15 residues. After removal of 4 bases from V and 3 bases from J, the junction contained 10 bases not matched to a gene. The CDR3 protein is CASSVTGFPNYEQYF. The CDR3 DNA reads TGCGCCAGCAGCGTGACAGGGTTCCCAAACTACGAGCAGTACTTC.